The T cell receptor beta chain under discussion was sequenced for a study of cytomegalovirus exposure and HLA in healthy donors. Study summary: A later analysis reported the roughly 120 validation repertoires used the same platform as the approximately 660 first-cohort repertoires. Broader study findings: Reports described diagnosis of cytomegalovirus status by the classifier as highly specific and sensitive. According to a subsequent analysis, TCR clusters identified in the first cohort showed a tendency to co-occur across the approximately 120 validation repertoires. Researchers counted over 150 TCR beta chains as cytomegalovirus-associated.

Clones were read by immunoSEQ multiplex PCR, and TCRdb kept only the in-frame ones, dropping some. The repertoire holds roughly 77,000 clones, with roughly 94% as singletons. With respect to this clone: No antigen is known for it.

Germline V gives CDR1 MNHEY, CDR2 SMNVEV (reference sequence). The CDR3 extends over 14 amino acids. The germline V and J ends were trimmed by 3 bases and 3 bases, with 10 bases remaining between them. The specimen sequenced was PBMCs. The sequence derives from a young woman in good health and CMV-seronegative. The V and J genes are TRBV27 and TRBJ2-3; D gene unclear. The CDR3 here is CASSLFLRTDTQYF. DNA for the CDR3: TGTGCCAGCAGTTTGTTTCTCCGTACAGATACGCAGTATTTT.